Shown below are 10 T cell receptor beta chains from a single sample sequenced in a study of Tregs in tolerant kidney transplant recipients. No antigen has been identified for these receptors. The data were produced by immunoSEQ multiplex PCR, yet TCRdb's version contains in-frame clones alone and is incomplete. The data show approximately 41,000 clones, 95% seen once. Sample: Tregs from blood cultured with allogeneic cells. These receptor sequences come from a human donor in good health.

The rearrangement uses TRBV18 and TRBJ1-2; 7 bases map to TRBD1. Germline lookup yields CDR1 KGHSH and CDR2 LQKENI. V was pared by 5 bases and J by 6 bases, with 9 bases of the junction left unmatched. The CDR3 contains 14 residues. CDR3 amino acids: CASSYFDRVDGYTF. The CDR3 bases are TGTGCCAGCTCATACTTTGACAGGGTGGATGGCTACACCTTC.

This rearrangement joins TRBV19 to TRBJ1-2, with D possibly TRBD1 on 5 matching bases. From germline, CDR1 is LNHDA and CDR2 SQIVND (reference sequence). The CDR3 is made up of 14 amino acids. V dropped 3 bases and J dropped 3 bases, with 11 bases sitting between them. The CDR3 loop is CASSIGAGHYGYTF. CDR3 nucleotide sequence: TGTGCCAGTAGTATCGGGGCGGGGCACTATGGCTACACCTTC.

A remark on this clone: A junction end diverges from the germline sequence, so it may reflect a read error. The CDR3 region has the DNA TGTGCCACCAGTGGCGGGACAGGGCTTTGGAGCAATCAGCCCCAGCATTTT. It codes for CATSGGTGLWSNQPQHF. The chain recombines TRBV6-1 with TRBJ1-5, with 9 bases matching TRBD1. The CDR3 has 17 amino acids. Germline lookup yields CDR1 MNHNS and CDR2 SASEGT.

The rearrangement joins TRBV5-5 to TRBJ1-1; the D gene is possibly TRBD1 (5 bases). V was pared by 0 bases and J by 11 bases, with 14 bases between. The CDR3 contains 13 residues. CDR1 and CDR2 (germline): SGHKS, YYEKEE (reference sequence). The CDR3 DNA follows: TGTGCCAGCAGCTTGGGGGGCAGCCGAGGGGCTTTCTTT. This gives the protein CASSLGGSRGAFF.

The chain combines TRBV11-3 with TRBJ2-3; D gene unclear. The CDR3 length is 13 residues. Per germline, CDR1 SGHNT and CDR2 YENEEA. V lost 3 bases to trimming and J lost 1 base, with 5 bases between them. CDR3 DNA: TGTGCCAGCAGCTTTGGCCGCACAGATACGCAGTATTTT. This translates into CASSFGRTDTQYF.

The genes are TRBV5-8 and TRBJ2-6; D possibly corresponds to TRBD1 (6 bases). This CDR3 has 12 amino acids. V was cut by 6 bases and J by 6 bases, with 7 bases left in between. The germline V gene has CDR1 SGHTS and CDR2 YDEGEE. Here the CDR3 reads CASNRVANVLTF. Here the CDR3 DNA reads TGTGCCAGCAACAGGGTGGCCAACGTCCTGACTTTC.

This chain links TRBV7-2 with TRBJ2-1; D is perhaps TRBD1 (6 bases). CDR3 length: 16 residues. Trimming pared 1 base from V and 1 base from J, leaving 11 bases between. Germline CDR1 and CDR2: SGHTA and FQGNSA. This CDR3 is CASSLVGRGSYNEQFF. The CDR3 region has the DNA TGTGCCAGCAGCTTAGTTGGCAGGGGTTCCTACAATGAGCAGTTCTTC.

This clone was seen only once. The chain uses TRBV18 and TRBJ2-1, with TRBD2 matching 13 bases. CDR3 size: 16 residues. The ends lost 3 bases at V and 6 bases at J; junction bases unmatched: 5. CDR1 and CDR2 from the germline V gene are KGHSH and LQKENI. CDR3 amino acids: CASSPVTSGGANEQFF. The CDR3 DNA reads as TGTGCCAGCTCACCTGTAACTAGCGGGGGGGCCAATGAGCAGTTCTTC.

This clone appeared a single time. Compared with germline, one end of the junction differs, possibly owing to a read error. The chain links TRBV7-7 to TRBJ2-7; D might be TRBD1 (5 bases). The CDR3 length is 15 residues. Germline V gene sequence: CDR1 SSHAT, CDR2 FNYEAQ (reference sequence). CDR3 nucleotide sequence: TGTGCTAGCAGCCCCCTAGAGCCGACAGCATACGAGCAGTACTTC. Its protein is CASSPLEPTAYEQYF.

This chain links TRBV4-1 with TRBJ1-6, with D possibly matching TRBD1 (6 bases). Germline CDR1 reads MGHRA; CDR2 reads YSYEKL. V was pared by 5 bases and J by 9 bases, with 23 bases between. The CDR3 consists of 17 residues. CDR3 in DNA: TGCGCCAGCAGCTATCGGACAGTTGGAAACGTAGGTTCACCCCTCCACTTT. Amino acid sequence: CASSYRTVGNVGSPLHF.